A single sample is the source of the 20 T cell receptor beta chains below, sequenced in a study of T cell repertoires in cytomegalovirus infection. Using its own MiXCR run on the reads, TCRdb lists one record per CDR3 protein. The sample yields about 230,000 distinct CDR3 sequences, 22% seen once. Sequenced material: CD8+ T cells from PBMCs. These TCRs come from a human donor in good health (CMV status not recorded). Some clones in this sample may be carry-over from other donors' samples.

This clonotype was picked up many times. The J gene is TRBJ1-1, the V gene TRBV28, with 10 nucleotides matching TRBD1. Germline V gene sequence: CDR1 MDHEN, CDR2 SYDVKM. The ends lost 6 bases at V and 1 base at J; junction bases unmatched: 14. This CDR3 spans 18 amino acids. CDR3 nucleotide sequence: TGTGCCAGCAGCCCACTTCGGGACAGGGGTTTGTCGAACACTGAAGCTTTCTTT. Residues: CASSPLRDRGLSNTEAFF.

This clonotype was detected ten times or more. The V gene is TRBV7-6, the J gene TRBJ2-7; 9 nucleotides match TRBD1. Germline values: CDR1 SGHVS, CDR2 FNYEAQ. This CDR3 has 14 residues. The J segment lost 6 bases and the V segment lost 3 bases, leaving 6 bases of the junction unmatched. CDR3 residues: CASSFLTGGGEQYF. CDR3 nucleotides: TGTGCCAGCAGCTTCCTAACAGGGGGCGGCGAGCAGTACTTC.

This clonotype has a handful of counts. The chain links TRBV4-1 to TRBJ1-5, with 12 positions matching TRBD1. The J segment lost 6 bases and the V segment lost 4 bases, leaving 4 bases of the junction unmatched. CDR1 is MGHRA, CDR2 YSYEKL, per germline. The CDR3 runs 15 residues. The CDR3: CASSRGTGGTQPQHF. CDR3 coding DNA: TGCGCCAGCAGCCGCGGGACAGGGGGCACTCAGCCCCAGCATTTT.

This clonotype has a count of ten or more. The chain employs TRBV10-3 and TRBJ2-7, with D possibly being TRBD1 (6 bases). V was cut by 2 bases and J by 7 bases, with 12 bases left in between. From germline, CDR1 is ENHRY and CDR2 SYGVKD. This CDR3 contains 13 residues. DNA of the CDR3: TGTGCCATCAGTGAGGGGGACAAATGGGAGCAGTACTTC. As protein: CAISEGDKWEQYF.

This clonotype occurred many times. The V gene is TRBV12-5, the J gene TRBJ2-4, with D possibly TRBD1 on 5 matching bases. The V end lost 8 bases, the J end lost 2 bases, and 10 bases lay between the germline ends. The CDR3 sequence is 13 residues long. The germline CDR1 and CDR2 sequences are LGHNT and FRNRAP. CDR3 protein: CASFSGTKNIQYF. CDR3 bases: TGTGCTAGTTTTTCAGGGACCAAAAACATTCAGTACTTC.

There are many counts of this clonotype. CDR3 region: CASSLVTDSPLHF. The CDR3 coding sequence is TGTGCCAGCAGCTTAGTGACCGATTCACCCCTCCACTTT. This chain connects TRBV7-2 to TRBJ1-6; no clear D gene. The CDR3 loop spans 13 amino acids. Germline CDR1 and CDR2: SGHTA and FQGNSA. V was trimmed by 1 base and J by 8 bases, leaving 6 bases between them.

This clonotype was recorded at least ten times. This chain uses TRBV4-1 with TRBJ2-7, with no clear D. V was trimmed by 1 base and J by 0 bases, leaving 7 bases between them. The CDR3 consists of 14 residues. CDR1 is MGHRA, CDR2 YSYEKL, per germline. The DNA for the CDR3 is TGCGCCAGCAGCCAAGCGGTCAACTCCTACGAGCAGTACTTC. As protein: CASSQAVNSYEQYF.

This clonotype was seen only a few times. V is TRBV7-9 and J is TRBJ1-1; D might be TRBD1 (5 bases). Germline loops: CDR1 SEHNR, CDR2 FQNEAQ (reference sequence). Trimming removed 4 bases from V and 4 bases from J, with 10 bases in between. The CDR3 sequence is 13 residues long. CDR3 amino acids: CASSSYGGTEAFF. The DNA for the CDR3 is TGTGCCAGCAGCTCCTATGGGGGCACTGAAGCTTTCTTT.

The rearrangement links TRBV12-3 or TRBV12-4 to TRBJ1-5; D is unresolved. Trimming removed 6 bases at V and 5 bases at J, with 14 bases between. The length of the CDR3 is 14 residues. The CDR3 region is CASSPGRFDQPQHF. The CDR3 nucleotides read TGTGCCAGCAGCCCTGGGAGGTTCGATCAGCCCCAGCATTTT.

By proportion, this clonotype is medium-sized. The chain couples TRBV28 to TRBJ1-1, with D uncertain. In germline, CDR1 is MDHEN, CDR2 SYDVKM. The CDR3 runs to 15 residues. V gave up 2 bases and J gave up 1 base, with 11 bases separating them. CDR3 residues: CASSLRQTGNTEAFF. For the CDR3, the DNA is TGTGCCAGCAGTTTAAGGCAAACGGGGAACACTGAAGCTTTCTTT.

This clonotype turned up a few times. This sequence joins TRBV2 and TRBJ1-1; D possibly corresponds to TRBD1 (6 bases). Germline values: CDR1 SNHLY, CDR2 FYNNEI. The CDR3 covers 14 residues. V was shortened by 6 bases and J by 7 bases, with 18 bases between the two germline ends. The CDR3 loop reads CASSYPTGPFEAFF. In nucleotides, the CDR3 is TGTGCCAGCAGCTACCCTACAGGGCCCTTTGAAGCTTTCTTT.

The chain uses TRBV10-3 and TRBJ1-2; D uncertain. V was trimmed by 0 bases and J by 5 bases, leaving 10 bases between them. Germline CDR1 is ENHRY and CDR2 is SYGVKD. The CDR3 spans 14 residues. The CDR3 protein is CAISESTGSYGYTF. CDR3 DNA: TGTGCCATCAGTGAGTCTACTGGGAGTTATGGCTACACCTTC.

This clonotype was detected a few times. This chain joins TRBV14 and TRBJ2-5; D remains ambiguous. The germline V and J ends were trimmed by 4 bases and 1 base, with 10 bases remaining between them. Per the germline V gene, CDR1 is SGHDN and CDR2 is FVKESK. This CDR3 comprises 14 residues. CDR3 loop: CASSRQIFQETQYF. CDR3 sequence (DNA): TGTGCCAGCAGCCGACAAATCTTCCAAGAGACCCAGTACTTC.

The table lists this clonotype with a few counts. This chain joins TRBV4-1 and TRBJ1-1; a weak D match, TRBD1 (6 bases). The germline V gene has CDR1 MGHRA and CDR2 YSYEKL. The CDR3 extends over 17 amino acids. V dropped 0 bases and J dropped 4 bases, with 18 bases sitting between them. The CDR3 sequence: CASSQDWAQGGSTEAFF. The DNA for the CDR3 is TGCGCCAGCAGCCAAGATTGGGCACAGGGCGGAAGCACTGAAGCTTTCTTT.

This clonotype was counted only a few times. V gene TRBV20-1 combines with J gene TRBJ1-5; the D gene is possibly TRBD1 (6 bases). Trimming took off 6 bases at V and 7 bases at J, with 16 bases between the two ends. CDR1 and CDR2 from the germline V gene are DFQATT and SNEGSKA (reference sequence). CDR3 length: 13 residues. In DNA form, the CDR3 reads TGCAGTGCCCCTCGGGGGGCAGACCAGCCCCAGCATTTT. It specifies CSAPRGADQPQHF.

This clonotype was observed a few times. The rearrangement uses TRBV7-9 and TRBJ2-1; D call uncertain. V was shortened by 7 bases and J by 5 bases, with 9 bases between the two germline ends. The germline V gene encodes CDR1 SEHNR and CDR2 FQNEAQ (reference sequence). The CDR3 runs 12 residues. CDR3 region: CASNVPHNEQFF. For the CDR3, the DNA is TGTGCCAGCAACGTTCCCCACAATGAGCAGTTCTTC.

This clonotype was observed a few times. The rearrangement links TRBV9 to TRBJ1-2; D is unclear. The CDR3 has 15 residues. Looked up from germline, CDR1 is SGDLS and CDR2 is YYNGEE. V was shortened by 3 bases and J by 4 bases, with 16 bases between the two germline ends. CDR3 coding DNA: TGTGCCAGCAGCGGCCCCGACTCCCTCTCCTATGGCTACACCTTC. Its translation: CASSGPDSLSYGYTF.

This clonotype was counted only a few times. The chain joins TRBV11-3 to TRBJ2-3; 8 nucleotides line up with TRBD2. Germline V CDR1 and CDR2: SGHNT, YENEEA. The CDR3 length is 13 residues. The junction had 5 bases not matched to a gene; V was cut back by 10 bases and J by 2 bases. CDR3 nucleotides: TGTGCCACCTCGACTAGCGTCACAGATACGCAGTATTTT. Its translation is CATSTSVTDTQYF.

This clonotype was observed a handful of times. This sequence joins TRBV2 and TRBJ2-2, with 7 bases aligning to TRBD1. Germline lookup yields CDR1 SNHLY and CDR2 FYNNEI. V lost 6 bases, J lost 4 bases, and 5 bases stayed unmatched. This CDR3 comprises 14 residues. The CDR3 loop reads CASRTGRGTGELFF. Written as DNA, the CDR3 is TGTGCCAGCAGGACAGGGCGAGGCACCGGGGAGCTGTTTTTT.

This clonotype was recorded many times. V is TRBV28 and J is TRBJ1-6; D gene ambiguous. The CDR3 totals 15 residues. Germline V gene sequence: CDR1 MDHEN, CDR2 SYDVKM. Trimming stripped 5 bases from V and 4 bases from J, with 12 bases between. CDR3 coding DNA: TGTGCCAGCAGTCCACCCGTTCCTTATAATTCACCCCTCCACTTT. Translation gives CASSPPVPYNSPLHF.